This TCR beta chain stems from a study of CD8 T cells in ankylosing spondylitis (dated by TCRdb to 2016 to 2017). Turning to the overall study: The study profiled T cell receptor beta repertoires in healthy donors and ankylosing spondylitis patients to find disease-linked TCR variants. Peripheral blood samples were taken, and synovial fluid was additionally collected from ankylosing spondylitis patients. The full study cohort was made up of about 24 ankylosing spondylitis patients and some 100 healthy donors.

In its sample, this clonotype was seen a few times. The antigen it recognizes is unknown. The input lacks base qualities; no much larger clone sits a single base away. Results the study describes overall, beyond this receptor: A TCR beta motif made up of several highly homologous amino acid variants appeared to be characteristic of blood from ankylosing spondylitis patients. Some motif variants were previously reported in synovial fluid and blood of reactive arthritis patients, suggesting common disease-initiation mechanisms. A CD8+ phenotype was shown by the disease-linked clones, which were found at relatively low frequencies in peripheral blood. According to the report, matched synovial fluid samples from ankylosing spondylitis patients were significantly enriched for the disease-linked clones.

Germline trimming amounts to 1 base on V and 1 base on J, with 6 as the count of junction bases outside the gene matches. CDR3 length: 16 amino acids, cysteine to phenylalanine. The only DNA kept is the CDR3, 48 bases in frame from the first base. From a lookup of the germline V gene (reference sequence), CDR1 and CDR2 are DFQATT and SNEGSKA. TCRdb records Illumina HiSeq 2500 as the sequencer. TCR beta libraries were prepared by quantitative 5'-RACE with molecular barcodes. The original pipeline was this. A new computational method, built on a probabilistic model of VDJ rearrangement, was used to identify disease-linked TCR variants. TCRdb handled the public reads itself, with Q25 trimming in fastp and clone calling in MiXCR, and kept productive beta chains. Each CDR3 protein appears once, grouped with its most common genes and DNA. The V and J calls shown here were made by TCRdb, not taken from the authors' results. Present in this sample are fewer than 650,000 distinct CDR3 sequences, roughly an eighth of which were seen just once. Almost 7% of the sample belongs to the ten largest clones.

Recombination joined TRBV20-1 with TRBJ1-5, with 8 junctional bases fitting TRBD1. The receptor was derived from a male donor with ankylosing spondylitis. Sample: blood, either unsorted or a sorted T cell fraction (not recorded which). CDR3 region: CSARGTGPGSNQPQHF. The sequenced DNA is TGCAGTGCTAGAGGGACAGGGCCCGGAAGCAATCAGCCCCAGCATTTT.